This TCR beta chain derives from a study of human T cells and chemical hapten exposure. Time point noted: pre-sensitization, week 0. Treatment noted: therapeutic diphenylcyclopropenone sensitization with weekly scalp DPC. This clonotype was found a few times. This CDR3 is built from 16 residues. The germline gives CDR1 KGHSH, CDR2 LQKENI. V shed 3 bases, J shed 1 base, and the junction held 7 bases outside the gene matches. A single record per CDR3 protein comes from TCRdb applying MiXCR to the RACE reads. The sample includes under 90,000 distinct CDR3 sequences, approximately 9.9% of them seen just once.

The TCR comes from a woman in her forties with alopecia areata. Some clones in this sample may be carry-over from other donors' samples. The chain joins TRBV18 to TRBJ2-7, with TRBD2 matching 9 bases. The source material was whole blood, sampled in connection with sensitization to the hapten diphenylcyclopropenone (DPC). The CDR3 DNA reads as TGTGCCAGCTCACCCCGTGGGCTAGCGGGGTCCTACGAGCAGTACTTC. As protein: CASSPRGLAGSYEQYF.